Sequencing of this T cell receptor beta chain was carried out in a study of identical twins. TCRdb re-called the 5' RACE reads through MiXCR, storing one row per CDR3 protein. The profile shows some 500,000 distinct CDR3 sequences, approximately 14% of them singletons. General observations from the study: There were fewer insertions in abundant cord blood beta clonotypes, but memory repertoires showed no such pattern.

This clonotype was counted only a few times. Its antigen is as yet unknown. Germline V gives CDR1 MGHRA, CDR2 YSYEKL. V lost 4 bases and J lost 5; bases outside the gene matches: 7. This CDR3 has 17 residues. This sample also belongs to another study, concerning yellow fever vaccine responses in identical twins.

This sequence joins TRBV4-1 and TRBJ2-2; the match to TRBD2 covers 13 bases. The sample consisted of CD4+ T cells sorted from blood. This receptor was taken from a woman aged 18-30 years in good health. CDR3 sequence (DNA): TGCGCCAGCAGCCGCAAACTAGCGGGAGGGCCGACCGGGGAGCTGTTTTTT. As protein: CASSRKLAGGPTGELFF.